This is a list of T cell receptor beta chains from one sample in a study of blood T cell repertoires in COVID-19. Sequencing used immunoSEQ multiplex PCR; TCRdb keeps in-frame clones, though not all of them. In the table there are under 95,000 clones, approximately 90% of which are singletons. Sequencing was performed on peripheral blood. The receptors come from a man in his fifties or sixties with COVID-19, enrolled during active disease. The CDR3 runs from the conserved cysteine through the conserved F or W. D genes are given only for firm matches. Clone size, where shown, is once, few, many, or a class for clones that have expanded.

.	TRBV27	TRBJ2-4	.	TGTGCCAGCAGCCGGGGGGCGGGCAAAAACATTCAGTACTTC	CASSRGAGKNIQYF
.	TRBV3-1/TRBV3-2	TRBJ1-6	.	TGTGCCAGCAGCCAAGGAGATTCACCCCTCCACTTT	CASSQGDSPLHF
few	TRBV19	TRBJ1-1	TRBD1	TGTGCCAGTAGGTACGGGACAGGGGGAACTGAAGCTTTCTTT	CASRYGTGGTEAFF
.	TRBV19	TRBJ1-2	.	TGTGCCCTAGCGGCAACCTCAGGGAGCGGCTACACCTTC	CALAATSGSGYTF
once	TRBV3-1/TRBV3-2	TRBJ2-2	.	TGTGCCAGCAGCCAAGATAGCGGGAACACCGGGGAGCTGTTTTTT	CASSQDSGNTGELFF
.	TRBV9	TRBJ1-3	.	TGTGCCAGCAGCGCACAGGTTTCTGGAAACACCATATATTTT	CASSAQVSGNTIYF
.	TRBV7-4	TRBJ2-1	.	TGTGCCAGCAGCCCCAGGCGAAGATTACGTTACAATGAGCAGTTCTTC	CASSPRRRLRYNEQFF
.	TRBV5-1	TRBJ2-1	.	TGCGCCAGCAGCTTGGGCAGCCCAGGCAACAATGAGCAGTTCTTC	CASSLGSPGNNEQFF
.	TRBV15	TRBJ1-5	.	TGTGCCACCAGCAGAGGCGGGGCGCGGACGGGTCAGCCCCAGCATTTT	CATSRGGARTGQPQHF
once	TRBV24-1	TRBJ2-3	TRBD1	TGTGCCACCAGTGATTTCAATCGACAGGGGACAGATACGCAGTATTTT	CATSDFNRQGTDTQYF
.	TRBV3-1/TRBV3-2	TRBJ2-3	TRBD1	TGTGCCAGCAGCCAAGATTTGGCAGGGGGTGCAGATACGCAGTATTTT	CASSQDLAGGADTQYF
.	TRBV19	TRBJ1-5	.	TGTGCCAGTAGCATGTTCGGTAATAGCAATCAGCCCCAGCATTTT	CASSMFGNSNQPQHF
.	TRBV28	TRBJ2-7	.	TGTGCCAGCAGTTTACTCGGGGGCGAGCAGTACTTC	CASSLLGGEQYF
few	TRBV5-4	TRBJ2-5	.	TGTGCCAGCAGCTTGGAGGGCCGGGGAGAAGAGACCCAGTACTTC	CASSLEGRGEETQYF
.	TRBV6-4	TRBJ2-1	TRBD2	TGTGCCAGCAGTCCACTAGCGGGAGGGGGGAATGAGCAGTTCTTC	CASSPLAGGGNEQFF
.	TRBV4-2	TRBJ2-5	TRBD2	TGTGCCAGCAGCCACAGAAGCGGGAGTAATAAGACCCAGTACTTC	CASSHRSGSNKTQYF
.	TRBV9	TRBJ1-2	.	TGTGCCAGCAGCCTTGGGGCAGGGTCGGGCGGCTACACCTTC	CASSLGAGSGGYTF
.	TRBV7-3	TRBJ1-5	.	TGTGCCAGCAGCTCACAGGGCACCAATCAGCCCCAGCATTTT	CASSSQGTNQPQHF
.	TRBV28	TRBJ1-5	TRBD1	TGTGCCACCGAGGACAGGGTCATTGCTCAGCCCCAGCATTTT	CATEDRVIAQPQHF
.	TRBV10-3	TRBJ2-5	.	TGTGCCATCAGTGAGTCTTTGGGCAACCACCAAGAGACCCAGTACTTC	CAISESLGNHQETQYF
.	TRBV5-1	TRBJ1-4	.	TGCGCCAGCAGCCCCTCACTTGCAACTAATGAAAAACTGTTTTTT	CASSPSLATNEKLFF
.	TRBV14	TRBJ2-7	.	TGTGCCAGCAGCCAGGGCGGGGCCTACGAGCAGTACTTC	CASSQGGAYEQYF
once	TRBV2	TRBJ2-3	TRBD1	TGTGCCAGCAGTGAGGGACAGAGCACAGATACGCAGTATTTT	CASSEGQSTDTQYF
.	TRBV19	TRBJ2-1	TRBD2	TGTGCCAGTAGTGGAGCGGGAGGGTACAGGGAGCAGTTCTTC	CASSGAGGYREQFF
.	TRBV30	TRBJ1-4	TRBD1	TGTGCCTGGGGCCGGGACAGTAATGAAAAACTGTTTTTT	CAWGRDSNEKLFF
.	TRBV11-1	TRBJ2-5	TRBD1	TGTGCCAGCAGCTACCGACAGGGACAAGAGACCCAGTACTTC	CASSYRQGQETQYF
.	TRBV9	TRBJ2-1	TRBD1	TGTGCCAGCAGCGTAGTGGGACAGGGTAATAGGAATGAGCAGTTCTTC	CASSVVGQGNRNEQFF
few	TRBV2	TRBJ1-2	TRBD1	TGTGCCAGCAGTTCGGACAGGGGTGGCTACACCTTC	CASSSDRGGYTF
once	TRBV10-2	TRBJ1-1	.	TGCGCCAGCAGCGCGACAGCCTCACTGAACACTGAAGCTTTCTTT	CASSATASLNTEAFF
.	TRBV19	TRBJ1-1	.	TGTGCCAGTAGAGAGAGCATGAACACTGAAGCTTTCTTT	CASRESMNTEAFF
.	TRBV27	TRBJ2-1	.	TGTGCCAGCAGTTTCCGGATGATAGCGCCTGAGCAGTTCTTC	CASSFRMIAPEQFF
.	TRBV18	TRBJ1-2	.	TGTGCCAGCTCACAGACAGAGAGCTATGGCTACACCTTC	CASSQTESYGYTF
once	TRBV13	TRBJ2-5	.	TGTGCCAGCAGCTTCAAGCGTCGAGAGACCCAGTACTTC	CASSFKRRETQYF
.	TRBV3-1/TRBV3-2	TRBJ1-4	.	TGTGCCAGCAGCCAAGGCCAGAGCAGGGTCAAACTGTTTTTT	CASSQGQSRVKLFF
.	TRBV5-6	TRBJ2-6	.	TGTGCCAGCAGCTTGGATGCAGGGGGAGGAACTGGGGCCAACGTCCTGACTTTC	CASSLDAGGGTGANVLTF
.	TRBV2	TRBJ1-1	.	TGTGCCAGCAGTGCGGGAAACACTGAAGCTTTCTTT	CASSAGNTEAFF
.	TRBV7-9	TRBJ2-2	.	TGTGCCAGCAGCCCCGGTCGCAATTCGGACACCGGGGAGCTGTTTTTT	CASSPGRNSDTGELFF
few	TRBV19	TRBJ1-1	TRBD1	TGTGCCAGTAGTAGACAGGGTAACACTGAAGCTTTCTTT	CASSRQGNTEAFF
.	TRBV19	TRBJ2-1	.	TGTGCCAGTACCACCAAGAGCTCCTACAATGAGCAGTTCTTC	CASTTKSSYNEQFF
.	TRBV7-6	TRBJ1-2	TRBD1	TGTGCCAGCAGCCCCGGGGCAGGGGGGTTTTCAAACTATGGCTACACCTTC	CASSPGAGGFSNYGYTF